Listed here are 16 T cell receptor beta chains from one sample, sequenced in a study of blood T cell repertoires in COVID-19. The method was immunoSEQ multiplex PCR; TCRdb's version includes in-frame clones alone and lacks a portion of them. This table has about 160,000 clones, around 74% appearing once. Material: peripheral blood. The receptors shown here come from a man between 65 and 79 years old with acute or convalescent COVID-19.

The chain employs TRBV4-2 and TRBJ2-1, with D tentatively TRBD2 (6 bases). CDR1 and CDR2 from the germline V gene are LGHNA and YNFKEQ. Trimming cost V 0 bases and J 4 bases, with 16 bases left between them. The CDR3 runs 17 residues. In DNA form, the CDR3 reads TGTGCCAGCAGCCAAGATCTTGGCGGGGATCTTTACAATGAGCAGTTCTTC. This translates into CASSQDLGGDLYNEQFF.

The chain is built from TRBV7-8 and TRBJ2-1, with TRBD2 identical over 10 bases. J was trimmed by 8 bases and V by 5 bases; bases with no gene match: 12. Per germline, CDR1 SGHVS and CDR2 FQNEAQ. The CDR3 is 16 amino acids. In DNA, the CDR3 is TGTGCCAGCAGCCCGAGAGCGGGAGGGTCTAGGGATGAGCAGTTCTTC. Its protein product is CASSPRAGGSRDEQFF.

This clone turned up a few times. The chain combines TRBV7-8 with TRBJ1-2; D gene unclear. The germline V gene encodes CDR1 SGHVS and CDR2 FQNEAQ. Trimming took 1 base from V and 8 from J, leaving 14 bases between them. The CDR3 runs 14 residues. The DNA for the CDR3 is TGTGCCAGCAGCTTAGGTACTCTACCGGGGGGCTACACCTTC. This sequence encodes CASSLGTLPGGYTF.

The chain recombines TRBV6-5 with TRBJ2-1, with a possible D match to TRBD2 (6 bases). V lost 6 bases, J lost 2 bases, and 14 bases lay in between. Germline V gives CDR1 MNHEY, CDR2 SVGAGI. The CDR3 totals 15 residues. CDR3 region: CASSRSGQTYNEQFF. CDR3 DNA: TGTGCCAGCAGCCGAAGCGGGCAGACCTACAATGAGCAGTTCTTC.

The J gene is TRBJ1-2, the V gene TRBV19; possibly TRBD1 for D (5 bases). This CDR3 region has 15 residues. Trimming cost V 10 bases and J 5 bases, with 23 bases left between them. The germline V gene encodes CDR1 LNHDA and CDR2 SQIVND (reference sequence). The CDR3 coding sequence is TGTGCCACCCTTGATCTAAAAGGGGCGACGTATGGCTACACCTTC. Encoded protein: CATLDLKGATYGYTF.

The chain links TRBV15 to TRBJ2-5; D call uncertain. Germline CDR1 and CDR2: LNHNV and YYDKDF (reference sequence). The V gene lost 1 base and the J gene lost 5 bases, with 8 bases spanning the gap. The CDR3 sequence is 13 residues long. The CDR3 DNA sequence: TGTGCCACCAGCAGAGGCGAGTCGGAGACCCAGTACTTC. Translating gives CATSRGESETQYF.

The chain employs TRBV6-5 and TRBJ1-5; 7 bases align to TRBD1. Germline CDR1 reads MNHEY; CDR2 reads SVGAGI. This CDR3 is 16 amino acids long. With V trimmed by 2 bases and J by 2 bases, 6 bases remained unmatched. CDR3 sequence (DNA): TGTGCCAGCAGTTACACAACAGGGGCGGGCAATCAGCCCCAGCATTTT. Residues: CASSYTTGAGNQPQHF.

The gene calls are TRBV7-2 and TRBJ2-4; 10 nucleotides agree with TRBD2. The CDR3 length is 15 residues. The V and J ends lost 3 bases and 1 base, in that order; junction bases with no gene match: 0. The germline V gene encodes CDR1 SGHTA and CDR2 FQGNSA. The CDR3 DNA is TGTGCCAGCAGCTTGACTAGCGGGGCCAAAAACATTCAGTACTTC. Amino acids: CASSLTSGAKNIQYF.

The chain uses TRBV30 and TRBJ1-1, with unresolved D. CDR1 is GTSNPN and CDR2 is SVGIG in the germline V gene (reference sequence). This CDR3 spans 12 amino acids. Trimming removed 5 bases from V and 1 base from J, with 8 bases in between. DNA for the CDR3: TGTGCCTGGGGTCGGTCGAACACTGAAGCTTTCTTT. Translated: CAWGRSNTEAFF.

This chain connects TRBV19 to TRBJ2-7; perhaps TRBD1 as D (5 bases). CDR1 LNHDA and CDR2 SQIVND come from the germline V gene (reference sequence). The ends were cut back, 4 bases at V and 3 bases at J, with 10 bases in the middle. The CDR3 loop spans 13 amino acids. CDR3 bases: TGTGCCAGTAGTAGTGCCCAGGGCTACGAGCAGTACTTC. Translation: CASSSAQGYEQYF.

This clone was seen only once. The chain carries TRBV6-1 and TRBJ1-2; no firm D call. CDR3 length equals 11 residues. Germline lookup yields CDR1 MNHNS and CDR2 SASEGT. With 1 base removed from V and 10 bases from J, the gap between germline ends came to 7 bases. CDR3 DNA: TGTGCCAGCAGTGAAGTCAGACACTACACCTTC. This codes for CASSEVRHYTF.

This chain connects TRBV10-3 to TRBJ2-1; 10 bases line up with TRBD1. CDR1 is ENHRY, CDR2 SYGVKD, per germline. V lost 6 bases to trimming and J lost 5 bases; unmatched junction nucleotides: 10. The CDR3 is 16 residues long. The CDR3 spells CAIREPGQGTNNEQFF. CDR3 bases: TGTGCCATCAGAGAGCCGGGACAGGGGACCAACAATGAGCAGTTCTTC.

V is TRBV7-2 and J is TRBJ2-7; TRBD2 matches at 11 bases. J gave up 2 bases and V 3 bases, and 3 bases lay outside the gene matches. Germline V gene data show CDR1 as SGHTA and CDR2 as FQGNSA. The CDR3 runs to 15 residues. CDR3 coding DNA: TGTGCCAGCAGCTTGACTAGCGGGACCACCTACGAGCAGTACTTC. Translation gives CASSLTSGTTYEQYF.

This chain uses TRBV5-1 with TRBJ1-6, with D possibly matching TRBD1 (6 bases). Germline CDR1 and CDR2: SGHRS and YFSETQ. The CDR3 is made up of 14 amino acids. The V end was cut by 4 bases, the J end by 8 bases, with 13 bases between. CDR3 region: CASSQDSFYSPLHF. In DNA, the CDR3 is TGCGCCAGCAGCCAGGACAGCTTTTATTCACCCCTCCACTTT.

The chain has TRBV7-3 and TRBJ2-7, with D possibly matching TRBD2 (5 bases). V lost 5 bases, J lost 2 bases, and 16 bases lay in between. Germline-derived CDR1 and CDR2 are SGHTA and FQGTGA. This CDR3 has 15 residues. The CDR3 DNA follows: TGTGCCAGCAGCCCGGGTGGGAGCACGACCTACGAGCAGTACTTC. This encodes CASSPGGSTTYEQYF.

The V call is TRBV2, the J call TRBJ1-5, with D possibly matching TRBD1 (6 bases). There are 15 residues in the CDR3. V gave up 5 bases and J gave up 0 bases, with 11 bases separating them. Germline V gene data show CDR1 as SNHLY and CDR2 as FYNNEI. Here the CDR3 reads CASSLQGLSNQPQHF. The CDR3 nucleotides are TGTGCCAGCAGTTTACAGGGTCTTAGCAATCAGCCCCAGCATTTT.